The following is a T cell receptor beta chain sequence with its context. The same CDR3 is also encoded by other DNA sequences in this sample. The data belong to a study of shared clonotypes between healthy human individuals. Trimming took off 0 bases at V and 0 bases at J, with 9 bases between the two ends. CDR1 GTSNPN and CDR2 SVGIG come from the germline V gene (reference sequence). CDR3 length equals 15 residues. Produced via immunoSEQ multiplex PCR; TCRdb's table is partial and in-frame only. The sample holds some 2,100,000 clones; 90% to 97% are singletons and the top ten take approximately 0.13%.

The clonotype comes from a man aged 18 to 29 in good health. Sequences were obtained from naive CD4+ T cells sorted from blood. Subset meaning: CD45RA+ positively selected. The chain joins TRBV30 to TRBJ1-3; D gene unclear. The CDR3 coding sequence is TGTGCCTGGAGTGTACGGGGAAACTCTGGAAACACCATATATTTT. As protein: CAWSVRGNSGNTIYF.